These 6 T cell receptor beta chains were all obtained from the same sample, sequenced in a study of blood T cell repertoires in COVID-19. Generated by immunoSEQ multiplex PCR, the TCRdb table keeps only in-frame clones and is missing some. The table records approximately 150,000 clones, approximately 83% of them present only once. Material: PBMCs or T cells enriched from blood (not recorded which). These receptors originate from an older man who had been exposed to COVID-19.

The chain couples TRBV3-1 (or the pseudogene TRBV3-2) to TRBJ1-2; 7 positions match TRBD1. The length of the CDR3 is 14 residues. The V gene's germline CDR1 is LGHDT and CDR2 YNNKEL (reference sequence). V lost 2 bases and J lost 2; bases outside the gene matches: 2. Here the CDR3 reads CASSQQGGNYGYTF. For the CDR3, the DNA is TGTGCCAGCAGCCAACAGGGGGGAAACTATGGCTACACCTTC.

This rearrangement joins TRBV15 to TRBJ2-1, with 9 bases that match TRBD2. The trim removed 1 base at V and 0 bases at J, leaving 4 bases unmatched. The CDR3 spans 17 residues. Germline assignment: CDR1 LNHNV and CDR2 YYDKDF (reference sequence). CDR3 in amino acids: CATSRVAGGSSYNEQFF. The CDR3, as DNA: TGTGCCACCAGCAGAGTTGCGGGGGGGAGCTCCTACAATGAGCAGTTCTTC.

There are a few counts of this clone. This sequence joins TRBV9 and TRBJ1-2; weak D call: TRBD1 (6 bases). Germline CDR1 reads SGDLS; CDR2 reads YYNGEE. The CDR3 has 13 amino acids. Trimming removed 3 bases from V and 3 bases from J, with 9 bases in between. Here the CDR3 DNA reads TGTGCCAGCAGCGAACAGGGTGACTATGGCTACACCTTC. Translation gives CASSEQGDYGYTF.

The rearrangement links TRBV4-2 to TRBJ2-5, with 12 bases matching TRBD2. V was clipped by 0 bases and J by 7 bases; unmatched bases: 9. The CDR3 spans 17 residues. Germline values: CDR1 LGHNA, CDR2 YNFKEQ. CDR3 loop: CASSQDKTSGGASTQYF. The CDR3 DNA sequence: TGTGCCAGCAGCCAAGATAAGACTAGCGGGGGTGCTTCGACCCAGTACTTC.

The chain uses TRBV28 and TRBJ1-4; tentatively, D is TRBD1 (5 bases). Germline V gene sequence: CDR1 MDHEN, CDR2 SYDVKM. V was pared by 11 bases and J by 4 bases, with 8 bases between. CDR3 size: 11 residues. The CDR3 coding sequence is TGTGCCGGGGGGGTTAATGAAAAACTGTTTTTT. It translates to CAGGVNEKLFF.

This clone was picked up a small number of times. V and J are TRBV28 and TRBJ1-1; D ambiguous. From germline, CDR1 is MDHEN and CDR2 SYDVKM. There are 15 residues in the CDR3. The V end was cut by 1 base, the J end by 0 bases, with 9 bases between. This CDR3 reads CASSLLSTMNTEAFF. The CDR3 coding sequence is TGTGCCAGCAGTTTATTGAGTACCATGAACACTGAAGCTTTCTTT.